Ten or more counts support the clone carrying this T cell receptor (beta chain). Its antigen is as yet unknown. One entry per CDR3 protein results from TCRdb running MiXCR on the 5' RACE reads. The table includes roughly 200,000 distinct CDR3 sequences, less than 8% detected once. This entry is derived from a study of identical twins. Whole-study findings and limits: It was out-of-frame TCR alpha sharing in monozygotic twins that models underestimated.

Germline CDR1 is DFQATT and CDR2 is SNEGSKA (reference sequence). The CDR3 contains 14 residues. Trimming stripped 3 bases from V and 7 bases from J, with 15 bases between. This sample also belongs to another study, concerning yellow fever vaccine responses in identical twins.

The sequence was obtained from a woman between 18 and 29 years old in good health. The sequencing sample was made of memory (CD45RO+) T cells sorted from blood. The chain couples TRBV20-1 to TRBJ1-4, with D possibly TRBD1 on 5 matching bases. This CDR3 reads CSASSQGVAEKLFF. CDR3 coding DNA: TGCAGTGCTAGCTCCCAGGGTGTAGCTGAAAAACTGTTTTTT.